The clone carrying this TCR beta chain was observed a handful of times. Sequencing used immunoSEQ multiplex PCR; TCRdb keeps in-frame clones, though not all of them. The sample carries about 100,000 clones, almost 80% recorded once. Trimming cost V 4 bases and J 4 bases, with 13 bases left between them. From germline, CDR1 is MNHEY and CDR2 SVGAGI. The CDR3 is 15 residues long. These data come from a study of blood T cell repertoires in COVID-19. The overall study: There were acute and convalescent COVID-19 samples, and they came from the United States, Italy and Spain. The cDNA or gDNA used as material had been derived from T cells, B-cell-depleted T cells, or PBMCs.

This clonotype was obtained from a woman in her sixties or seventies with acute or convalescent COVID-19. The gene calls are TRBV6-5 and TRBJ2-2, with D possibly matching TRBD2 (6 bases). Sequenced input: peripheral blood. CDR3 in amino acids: CASSFSGGSTGELFF. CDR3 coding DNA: TGTGCCAGCAGTTTTTCTGGGGGGAGCACCGGGGAGCTGTTTTTT.